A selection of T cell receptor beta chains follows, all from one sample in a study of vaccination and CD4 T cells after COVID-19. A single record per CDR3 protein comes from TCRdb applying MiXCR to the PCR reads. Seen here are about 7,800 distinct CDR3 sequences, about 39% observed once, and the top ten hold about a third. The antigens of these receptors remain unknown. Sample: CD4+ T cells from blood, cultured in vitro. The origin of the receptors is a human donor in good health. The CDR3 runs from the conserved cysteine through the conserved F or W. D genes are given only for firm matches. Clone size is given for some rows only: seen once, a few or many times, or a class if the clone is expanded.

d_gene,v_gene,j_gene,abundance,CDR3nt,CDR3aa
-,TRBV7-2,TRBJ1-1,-,TGTGCCAGCAGCTTAGCGAGGGGCACTGAAGCTTTCTTT,CASSLARGTEAFF
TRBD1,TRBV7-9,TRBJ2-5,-,TGTGCCAGCAGACAAGGACAGGGAAAAGAGACCCAGTACTTC,CASRQGQGKETQYF
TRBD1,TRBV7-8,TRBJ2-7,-,TGTGCCAGCAGCTTTAGGACAGGGTCGCAAACCTACGAGCAGTACTTC,CASSFRTGSQTYEQYF
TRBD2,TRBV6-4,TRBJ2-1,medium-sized,TGTGCCAGCAGTGGCGGTAGCGGGAGTTTCAATGAGCAGTTCTTC,CASSGGSGSFNEQFF
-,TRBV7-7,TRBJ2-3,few,TGTGCTAGCAGCTTAGGGTCGGGAGATTCGGATACGCAGTATTTT,CASSLGSGDSDTQYF
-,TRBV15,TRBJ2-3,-,TGTGCCACCAGCAGAGACGATCCGGCGGCAGCCGATACGCAGTATTTT,CATSRDDPAAADTQYF
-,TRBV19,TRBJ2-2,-,TGTGCCAGTAGTACTCTGGGCTTAGCGGTTAACACCGGGGAGCTGTTTTTT,CASSTLGLAVNTGELFF
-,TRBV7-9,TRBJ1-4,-,TGTGTCAGCAGCACAGGGAATAATGAAAAACTGTTTTTT,CVSSTGNNEKLFF
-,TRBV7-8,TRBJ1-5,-,TGTGCCAGCAGCTTGAGCGGGGATCAGCCCCAGCATTTT,CASSLSGDQPQHF
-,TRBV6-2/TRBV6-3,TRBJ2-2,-,TGTGCCAGCAGTTACCACATAACTAGCACCGGGGAGCTGTTTTTT,CASSYHITSTGELFF
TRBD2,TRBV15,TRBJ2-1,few,TGTGCCACCAGCAGAGTAACAGGGACTAGCTGGAAGCAGTTCTTC,CATSRVTGTSWKQFF
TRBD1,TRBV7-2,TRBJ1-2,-,TGTGCCAGCAGCACCAGACAGGGAGTAAACGGCTACACCTTC,CASSTRQGVNGYTF
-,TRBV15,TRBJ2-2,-,TGTGCCACCAGCAGAGCCACCGGGGAGCTGTTTTTT,CATSRATGELFF
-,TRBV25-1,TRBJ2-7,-,TGTGCCAGCAGTGAATTGGCTAATTCAGAGCAGTACTTC,CASSELANSEQYF
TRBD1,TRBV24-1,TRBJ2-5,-,TGTGCCACCAGTCCGAGGGGGCCACAAGAGACCCAGTACTTC,CATSPRGPQETQYF
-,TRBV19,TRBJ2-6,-,TGTGCCAGTAGTATAGAGGCGGACCCTGGCCGCGGGGCCAACGTCCTGACTTTC,CASSIEADPGRGANVLTF
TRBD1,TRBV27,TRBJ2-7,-,TGTGCCAGCAGTCCGACAGGGGTAGCCTACGAGCAGTACTTC,CASSPTGVAYEQYF
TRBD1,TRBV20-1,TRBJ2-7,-,TGCAGTGCCCCGGTGAGGGGGCTCGTGGGCGAGCAGTACTTC,CSAPVRGLVGEQYF
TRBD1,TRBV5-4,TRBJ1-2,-,TGTGCCAGCAGCTTGGCCGACAGGGAGTCTGGCTACACCTTC,CASSLADRESGYTF
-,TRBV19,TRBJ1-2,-,TGTGCCAGTAGACCCTCGGACAGATTAAACTATGGCTACACCTTC,CASRPSDRLNYGYTF
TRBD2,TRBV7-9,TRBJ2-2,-,TGTGCCAGCAGTCCAGCCGGACTAGCGGGAGACCCCGGGGAGCTGTTTTTT,CASSPAGLAGDPGELFF
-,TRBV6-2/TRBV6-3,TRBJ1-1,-,TGTGCCAGCAGTTACCCCCGGGGGAATCCGAACACTGAAGCTTTCTTT,CASSYPRGNPNTEAFF
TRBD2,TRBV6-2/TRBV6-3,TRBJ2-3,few,TGTGCCAGCAGGCCGAGACTAGCGGGCACAGATACGCAGTATTTT,CASRPRLAGTDTQYF
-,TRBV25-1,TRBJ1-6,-,TGTGCCAGCAGTCCCCAGGGGAAGGGGGATAATTCACCCCTCCACTTT,CASSPQGKGDNSPLHF
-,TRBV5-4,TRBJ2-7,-,TGTGCCAGCAGCTTGGCCCGGGCGAGCTCCTACGAGCAGTACTTC,CASSLARASSYEQYF
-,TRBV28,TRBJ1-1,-,TGTGCCAGCAGTTCTACCCCGGGACTCCCGTTTGCAGCTTTCTTT,CASSSTPGLPFAAFF
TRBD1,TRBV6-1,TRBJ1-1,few,TGTGCCAGCAGAACTGACAGGGCGGTAGCTTTCTTT,CASRTDRAVAFF
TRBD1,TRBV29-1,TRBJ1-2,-,TGCAGCGCCGTGGGGACAGGGGGCTATGGCTACACCTTC,CSAVGTGGYGYTF
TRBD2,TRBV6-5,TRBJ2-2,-,TGTGCCAGCAGTTACTCCCGGACAGATTCCGGGACTAGAAGTCTCACCGGGGAGCTGTTTTTT,CASSYSRTDSGTRSLTGELFF